This entry lists 6 T cell receptor beta chains sequenced from one sample in a study of cytomegalovirus exposure and HLA in healthy donors. A multiplex PCR was run with 60 Vbeta primers and 13 Jbeta primers. This table comes from immunoSEQ multiplex PCR, and its TCRdb copy is limited to in-frame clones, with some not included. The sample includes 130,000 to 150,000 clones, around 79% seen only once; the top ten take around 6.1%. Sequences were obtained from PBMCs. The receptors here all came from a man aged 25 to 40 in good health and CMV-seropositive.

This clone has more than one count but fewer than ten. The chain is built from TRBV9 and TRBJ1-2; tentative D call: TRBD1 (6 bases). This CDR3 region has 21 residues. The V gene's germline CDR1 is SGDLS and CDR2 YYNGEE. The ends were cut back, 4 bases at V and 0 bases at J, with 31 bases in the middle. The CDR3 nucleotides are TGTGCCAGCAGCCACAACCCTGTAGGGGGAGCAGATATAGTAACTAACTATGGCTACACCTTC. This encodes CASSHNPVGGADIVTNYGYTF.

This clone was seen only once. The CDR3 is CASSMRSEAFF. The CDR3 coding sequence is TGTGCCAGTAGTATGAGGTCTGAAGCTTTCTTT. This chain joins TRBV19 and TRBJ1-1, with unresolved D. Per the germline V gene, CDR1 is LNHDA and CDR2 is SQIVND (reference sequence). Trimming shortened V by 3 bases and J by 6 bases, and 5 bases separated the two germline ends. CDR3 length: 11 amino acids.

The V gene is TRBV5-6, the J gene TRBJ2-1; D perhaps matches TRBD2 (6 bases). The CDR3 runs to 16 residues. Looked up from germline, CDR1 is SGHDT and CDR2 is YYEEEE. Trimming left V 0 bases short and J 3 bases short, with 13 bases between. CDR3 protein: CASSLARDFYYNEQFF. In DNA form, the CDR3 reads TGTGCCAGCAGCTTGGCTAGGGACTTTTACTACAATGAGCAGTTCTTC. The full variable domain, with the rest looked up from reference TRBV5-6 and TRBJ2-1, is DAGVTQSPTHLIKTRGQQVTLRCSPKSGHDTVSWYQQALGQGPQFIFQYYEEEERQRGNFPDRFSGHQFPNYSSELNVNALLLGDSALYLCASSLARDFYYNEQFFGPGTRLTVL.

On this clone: The junction shows a germline mismatch at one end, possibly a read error. The J gene is TRBJ2-7, the V gene TRBV7-9, with 8 bases fitting TRBD1. The CDR3 is made up of 14 amino acids. Germline V gene data show CDR1 as SEHNR and CDR2 as FQNEAQ (reference sequence). The CDR3 sequence: CSSSFGQGPLEQYF. The CDR3 region has the DNA TGTTCCAGCAGCTTTGGACAGGGCCCCCTCGAGCAGTACTTC.

The V and J genes are TRBV6-1 and TRBJ2-1, with a possible D match to TRBD1 (5 bases). Germline V gene data show CDR1 as MNHNS and CDR2 as SASEGT. The germline V and J ends were trimmed by 7 bases and 4 bases, with 14 bases remaining between them. The CDR3 runs to 14 residues. The CDR3 loop reads CASTIRGAYNEQFF. As DNA, the CDR3 is TGTGCCAGCACCATTAGGGGCGCGTACAATGAGCAGTTCTTC.

This clone has only one observation. The chain joins TRBV28 to TRBJ1-6; D ambiguous. Trimming took off 0 bases at V and 9 bases at J, with 9 bases between the two ends. Germline V gene sequence: CDR1 MDHEN, CDR2 SYDVKM. The length of the CDR3 is 14 residues. Here the CDR3 DNA reads TGTGCCAGCAGTTTATGGGAGTCAAGTTCACCCCTCCACTTT. It translates to CASSLWESSSPLHF.